Reported below is one T cell receptor (beta chain). PCR amplification relied on 60 Vbeta primers (plus 13 Jbeta primers). Repertoires were generated with immunoSEQ multiplex PCR, while TCRdb's copy carries only in-frame clones and drops some. The sample holds about 110,000 clones, about 13% seen once. This record belongs to a study of cytomegalovirus exposure and HLA in healthy donors. Each donor was nominally healthy when sampled (though unrecorded immune exposures were likely). Trimming removed 1 base at V and 2 bases at J, with 8 bases between. From germline, CDR1 is SGHDT and CDR2 YYEEEE. CDR3 length: 14 residues.

The receptor comes from a man aged 40-55 years in good health and CMV-seropositive. The chain recombines TRBV5-6 with TRBJ2-3, with TRBD2 as a possible D gene (6 bases). Input material: PBMCs. Written as DNA, the CDR3 is TGTGCCAGCAGCTTGCGGGGGTTCACAGATACGCAGTATTTT. This sequence encodes CASSLRGFTDTQYF.